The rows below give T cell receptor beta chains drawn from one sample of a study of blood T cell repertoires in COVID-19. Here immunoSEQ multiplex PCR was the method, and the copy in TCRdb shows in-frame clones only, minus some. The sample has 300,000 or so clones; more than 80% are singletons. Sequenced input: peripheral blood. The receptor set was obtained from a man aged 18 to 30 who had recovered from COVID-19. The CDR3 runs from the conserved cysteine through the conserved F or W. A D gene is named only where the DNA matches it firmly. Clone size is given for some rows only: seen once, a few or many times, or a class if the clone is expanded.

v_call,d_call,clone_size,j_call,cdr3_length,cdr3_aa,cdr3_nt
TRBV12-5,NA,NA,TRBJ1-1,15,CASGLPLRGSTEAFF,TGTGCTAGTGGTTTGCCTCTCAGGGGTTCCACTGAAGCTTTCTTT
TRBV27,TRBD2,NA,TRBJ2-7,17,CASSHIFGGSGGTEQYF,TGTGCCAGCAGTCACATCTTCGGGGGAAGCGGGGGGACCGAGCAGTACTTC
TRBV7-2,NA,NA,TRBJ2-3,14,CASSFSRFTDTQYF,TGTGCCAGCAGCTTCTCTAGGTTCACAGATACGCAGTATTTT
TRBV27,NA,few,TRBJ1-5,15,CASSPSAGLGQPQHF,TGTGCCAGCAGTCCTTCGGCAGGGCTCGGGCAGCCCCAGCATTTT
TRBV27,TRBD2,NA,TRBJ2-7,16,CASSPRGTSVSYEQYF,TGTGCCAGCAGTCCGCGGGGTACTAGCGTCTCCTACGAGCAGTACTTC
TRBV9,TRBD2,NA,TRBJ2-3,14,CASGLAGSTDTQYF,TGTGCCAGCGGTTTAGCGGGAAGCACAGATACGCAGTATTTT
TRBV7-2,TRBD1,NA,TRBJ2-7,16,CASSFTGDRDSYEQYF,TGTGCCAGCAGCTTTACCGGGGACAGGGACTCCTACGAGCAGTACTTC
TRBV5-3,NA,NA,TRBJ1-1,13,CARSVGGNTEAFF,TGTGCCAGAAGCGTCGGGGGTAACACTGAAGCTTTCTTT
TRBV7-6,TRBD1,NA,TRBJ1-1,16,CASSLAGQGAHTEAFF,TGTGCCAGCAGCTTAGCAGGACAGGGGGCTCACACTGAAGCTTTCTTT
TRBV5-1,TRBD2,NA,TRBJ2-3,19,CASSLEGTSGGPYTDTQYF,TGCGCCAGCAGTCTGGAGGGGACTAGCGGGGGGCCCTACACAGATACGCAGTATTTT
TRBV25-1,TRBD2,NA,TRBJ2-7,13,CASTKAGDYEQYF,TGTGCCAGCACCAAGGCGGGGGACTACGAGCAGTACTTC
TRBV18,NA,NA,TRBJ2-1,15,CASSPLGLNYNEQFF,TGTGCCAGCTCACCCTTAGGACTAAACTACAATGAGCAGTTCTTC
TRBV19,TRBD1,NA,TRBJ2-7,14,CASSPGQGVYEQYF,TGTGCCAGTAGTCCTGGACAGGGTGTCTACGAGCAGTACTTC
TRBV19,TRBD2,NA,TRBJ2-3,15,CASSSGGRSTDTQYF,TGTGCCAGTAGTTCGGGGGGGCGATCCACAGATACGCAGTATTTT
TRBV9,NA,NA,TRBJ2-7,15,CASSPQGNPGGEQYF,TGTGCCAGCAGCCCCCAGGGGAACCCGGGTGGCGAGCAGTACTTC
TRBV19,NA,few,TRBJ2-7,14,CASSFAQGSYEQYF,TGTGCCAGTAGCTTTGCACAGGGAAGCTACGAGCAGTACTTC
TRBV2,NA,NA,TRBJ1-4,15,CASSVWRGVNEKLFF,TGTGCCAGCAGTGTCTGGCGGGGAGTTAATGAAAAACTGTTTTTT
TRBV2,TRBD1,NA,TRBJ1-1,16,CASRPDRVGLNTEAFF,TGTGCCAGCAGGCCCGACAGGGTCGGTTTGAACACTGAAGCTTTCTTT
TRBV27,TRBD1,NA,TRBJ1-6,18,CASRIRTGMSSYNSPLHF,TGTGCCAGCAGGATAAGGACAGGGATGAGCTCCTATAATTCACCCCTCCACTTT
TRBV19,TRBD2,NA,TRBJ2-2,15,CASTDSGSAAGELFF,TGTGCCAGTACGGATAGCGGGAGTGCTGCCGGGGAGCTGTTTTTT
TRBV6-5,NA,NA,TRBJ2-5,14,CASRRGYGQETQYF,TGTGCCAGCAGAAGGGGCTACGGCCAAGAGACCCAGTACTTC
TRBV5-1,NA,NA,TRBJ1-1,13,CASRATGNTEAFF,TGCGCCAGCAGGGCCACAGGGAACACTGAAGCTTTCTTT
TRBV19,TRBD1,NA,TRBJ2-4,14,CASSVGTGWNIQYF,TGTGCCAGTAGTGTAGGGACAGGGTGGAACATTCAGTACTTC